What follows are 8 T cell receptor beta chains derived from one specimen sequenced in a study of cytomegalovirus exposure and HLA in healthy donors. Clones were read by immunoSEQ multiplex PCR, and TCRdb kept only the in-frame ones, dropping some. The repertoire holds about 150,000 clones, with approximately 82% as singletons. The specimen sequenced was PBMCs. The receptors originated from a man aged 25-45 years in good health and CMV-seropositive.

The V gene is TRBV7-9, the J gene TRBJ1-2, with unresolved D. Trimming left V 5 bases short and J 4 bases short, with 14 bases between. The CDR3 spans 14 residues. Germline V lookup: CDR1 SEHNR, CDR2 FQNEAQ (reference sequence). The CDR3 region has the DNA TGTGCCAGCAGCCTCTGGTTAGATGCCTATGGCTACACCTTC. Protein product: CASSLWLDAYGYTF.

This clone was observed a few times. The V and J genes are TRBV30 and TRBJ2-1; no definite D call. CDR1 and CDR2 (germline): GTSNPN, SVGIG (reference sequence). This CDR3 has 14 residues. Trimming took 0 bases from V and 8 from J, leaving 14 bases between them. As DNA, the CDR3 is TGTGCCTGGAGTGTAGGTCTAGGCTCCGATGAGCAGTTCTTC. Translation: CAWSVGLGSDEQFF.

The V call is TRBV2, the J call TRBJ1-5, with D possibly matching TRBD1 (6 bases). V lost 4 bases and J 2 bases, leaving 15 bases between the germline ends. Germline loops: CDR1 SNHLY, CDR2 FYNNEI. The CDR3 extends over 16 amino acids. The CDR3 region is CASSGAGEWGNQPQHF. CDR3 nucleotide sequence: TGTGCCAGCAGTGGGGCAGGGGAGTGGGGCAATCAGCCCCAGCATTTT.

This clone has only one observation. V usage is TRBV7-6 and J usage is TRBJ1-1; maybe TRBD1 (6 bases). V dropped 3 bases and J dropped 3 bases, with 14 bases sitting between them. Per germline, CDR1 SGHVS and CDR2 FNYEAQ. The CDR3 is made up of 15 amino acids. The CDR3 DNA is TGTGCCAGCAGCTTGCAACAGGGTCGGGACACTGAAGCTTTCTTT. Its translation: CASSLQQGRDTEAFF.

The V gene is TRBV6-1, the J gene TRBJ2-7, with 8 bases lining up with TRBD2. In germline, CDR1 is MNHNS, CDR2 SASEGT. The CDR3 length is 14 residues. Trimming cost V 7 bases and J 7 bases; bases outside gene matches: 12. The CDR3 DNA reads as TGTGCCAGCACCTCCGGGACTAGTGCCGCGGAGCAGTACTTC. It specifies CASTSGTSAAEQYF.

The gene calls are TRBV18 and TRBJ1-2; TRBD1 matches at 9 bases. Germline CDR1 is KGHSH and CDR2 is LQKENI. Trimming at V came to 5 bases and at J to 8 bases, leaving 12 bases not matched to a gene. This CDR3 has 15 residues. The CDR3 protein is CASSSQGANGMGYTF. CDR3 DNA: TGTGCCAGCTCATCACAGGGGGCGAATGGAATGGGCTACACCTTC.

The CDR3 region has the DNA TGCAGCGTTGATCCAGGGAACGATGAGCAGTTCTTC. Translated, it gives CSVDPGNDEQFF. The genes are TRBV29-1 and TRBJ2-1; D is possibly TRBD1 (5 bases). This CDR3 spans 12 amino acids. Deletions cut 3 bases from V and 8 bases from J, with 11 bases between. Germline V lookup: CDR1 SQVTM, CDR2 ANQGSEA.

The chain uses TRBV6-5 and TRBJ2-5; 11 bases agree with TRBD2. The junction had 11 bases not matched to a gene; V was cut back by 4 bases and J by 7 bases. CDR1 MNHEY and CDR2 SVGAGI come from the germline V gene. This CDR3 has 16 residues. The DNA of the CDR3 is TGTGCCAGCAGTTCGACAAGAACTAGCGGGGGTGCGACCCAGTACTTC. Translating gives CASSSTRTSGGATQYF.